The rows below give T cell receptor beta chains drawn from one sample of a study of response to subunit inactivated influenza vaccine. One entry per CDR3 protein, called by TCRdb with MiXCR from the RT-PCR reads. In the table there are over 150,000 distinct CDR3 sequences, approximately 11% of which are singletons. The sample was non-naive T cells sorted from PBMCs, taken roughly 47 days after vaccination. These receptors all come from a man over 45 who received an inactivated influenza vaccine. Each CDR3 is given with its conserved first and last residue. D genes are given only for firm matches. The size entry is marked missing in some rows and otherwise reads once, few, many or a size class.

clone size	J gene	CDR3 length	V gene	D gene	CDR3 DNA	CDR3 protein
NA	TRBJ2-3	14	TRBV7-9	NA	TGTGCCAGCAGCTGGACGGGGGCCACAGATACGCAGTATTTT	CASSWTGATDTQYF
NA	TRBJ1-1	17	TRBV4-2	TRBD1	TGTGCCAGCAGCCAAGGTGTGGCCCTTGGCAGGGGGACTGAAGCTTTCTTT	CASSQGVALGRGTEAFF
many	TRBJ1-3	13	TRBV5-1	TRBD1	TGCGCCAGCCGGACAGGGGACGGAAACACCATATATTTT	CASRTGDGNTIYF
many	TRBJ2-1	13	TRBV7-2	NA	TGTGCCAGCAGCTTAGAGCGTCTGGGTGAGCAGTTCTTC	CASSLERLGEQFF
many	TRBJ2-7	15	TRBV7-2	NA	TGTGCCAGCAGCCTTAGGCCCGGACCCTTCTACGAGCAGTACTTC	CASSLRPGPFYEQYF
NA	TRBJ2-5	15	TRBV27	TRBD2	TGTGCCAGCAGTTTGGGGACTAGCGGGACTAAGACCCAGTACTTC	CASSLGTSGTKTQYF
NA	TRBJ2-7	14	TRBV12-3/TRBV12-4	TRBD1	TGTGCCAGCAGTTTTGGGCAGGGGGCGCTTGAGCAGTACTTC	CASSFGQGALEQYF
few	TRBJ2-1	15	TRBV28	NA	TGTGCCAGCAGCCCCGGTGGACTCTCCTACAATGAGCAGTTCTTC	CASSPGGLSYNEQFF
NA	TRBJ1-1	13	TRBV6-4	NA	TGTGCCAGCAGTGTGTATACGAACACTGAAGCTTTCTTT	CASSVYTNTEAFF
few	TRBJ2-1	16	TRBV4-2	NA	TGTGCCAGCAGCCAACCCACTAGCTTGTCCTACAATGAGCAGTTCTTC	CASSQPTSLSYNEQFF
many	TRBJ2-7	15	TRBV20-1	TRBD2	TGCAGTGCTAGTAGCAGCGGGGGTAGCTCCTACGAGCAGTACTTC	CSASSSGGSSYEQYF
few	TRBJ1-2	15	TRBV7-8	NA	TGTGCCAGCAGCTTAGACTCAGGGGTGGCCTATGGCTACACCTTC	CASSLDSGVAYGYTF
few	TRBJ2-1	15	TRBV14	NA	TGTGCCAGCAGCCAAAGACCAACTAGCCACACTGAGCAGTTCTTC	CASSQRPTSHTEQFF
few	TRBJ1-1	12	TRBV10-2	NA	TGCGCCAGCAGTTGGATGAACACTGAAGCTTTCTTT	CASSWMNTEAFF
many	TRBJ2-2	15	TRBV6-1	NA	TGTGCCAGCACCAGACTCCATTCGAACACCGGGGAGCTGTTTTTT	CASTRLHSNTGELFF
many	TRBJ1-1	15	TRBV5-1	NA	TGCGCCAGCAGCTTGGTTCCCGAGGCCAACACTGAAGCTTTCTTT	CASSLVPEANTEAFF
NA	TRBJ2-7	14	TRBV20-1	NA	TGCAGTGCTAGAACTATGACAAATACCTACGAGCAGTACTTC	CSARTMTNTYEQYF
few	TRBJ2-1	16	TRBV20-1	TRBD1	TGCAGTGCTAGGGGACAGGGTGGATTAGGCTACAATGAGCAGTTCTTC	CSARGQGGLGYNEQFF
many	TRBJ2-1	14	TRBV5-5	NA	TGTGCCAGCAGCTTGTTTGGCCAGGACAATGAGCAGTTCTTC	CASSLFGQDNEQFF
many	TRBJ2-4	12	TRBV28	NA	TGTGCCAGCAGTTTATCCTCGTACCTTCAGTACTTC	CASSLSSYLQYF
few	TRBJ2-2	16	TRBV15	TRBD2	TGTGCCACCAGCAGAGAACTAGCGGCTAACACCGGGGAGCTGTTTTTT	CATSRELAANTGELFF
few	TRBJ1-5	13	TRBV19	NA	TGTGCCAGTGCGGACCGCGTCAATCAGCCCCAGCATTTT	CASADRVNQPQHF
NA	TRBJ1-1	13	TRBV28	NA	TGTGCCAGCAGCTCGAGACCGGACACTGAAGCTTTCTTT	CASSSRPDTEAFF
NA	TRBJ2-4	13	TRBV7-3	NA	TGTGCCAGCAGCTCCGGGACTGGAAACATTCAGTACTTC	CASSSGTGNIQYF
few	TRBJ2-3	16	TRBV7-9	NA	TGTGCCAGCAGCGACATCGGACGCGGGTACACAGATACGCAGTATTTT	CASSDIGRGYTDTQYF
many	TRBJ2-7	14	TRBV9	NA	TGTGCCAGCAGCGAAGGTTCGACAGGCTACGAGCAGTACTTC	CASSEGSTGYEQYF
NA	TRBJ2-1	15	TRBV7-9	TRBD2	TGTGCCAGCAGCTTTCGGAGCGGGAGGGAGAATGAGCAGTTCTTC	CASSFRSGRENEQFF
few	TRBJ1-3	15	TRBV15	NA	TGTGCCACCAGCAGCGGCGGAGCTTCTGGAAACACCATATATTTT	CATSSGGASGNTIYF
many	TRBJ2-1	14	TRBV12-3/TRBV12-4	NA	TGTGCCAGCAGTTTTCTGGGCAGGGGCAATGAGCAGTTCTTC	CASSFLGRGNEQFF
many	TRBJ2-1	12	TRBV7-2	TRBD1	TGTGCCAGCAGCTTAGGAGGGGGCTTGCAGTTCTTC	CASSLGGGLQFF
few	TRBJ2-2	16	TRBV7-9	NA	TGTGCCAGCAGCTTACGGGGACACGCGAACACCGGGGAGCTGTTTTTT	CASSLRGHANTGELFF
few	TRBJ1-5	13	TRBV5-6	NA	TGTGCCAGCAGCTTGCAGGGTCAACAGCCCCAGCATTTT	CASSLQGQQPQHF
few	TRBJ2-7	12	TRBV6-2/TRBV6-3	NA	TGTGCCAGCGGGCTACGATTCTACGAGCAGTACTTC	CASGLRFYEQYF
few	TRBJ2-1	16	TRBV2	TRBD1	TGTGCCAGCAGGAAAAGGGCCGGGACAGGGACTAATGAGCAGTTCTTC	CASRKRAGTGTNEQFF
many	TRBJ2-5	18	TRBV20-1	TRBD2	TGCAGTGCTAGAGTTTGGCGACACCCAAAGACACCCCGGGGGGACCAGTACTTC	CSARVWRHPKTPRGDQYF
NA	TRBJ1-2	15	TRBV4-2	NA	TGTGCCAGCAGCCAAGATTCGAGGGGAACGGAGGGCTACACCTTC	CASSQDSRGTEGYTF
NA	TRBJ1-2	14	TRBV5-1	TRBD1	TGCGCCAGCAGCTTGGGGACAGGGGGCGGTGGCTACACCTTC	CASSLGTGGGGYTF
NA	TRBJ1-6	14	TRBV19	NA	TGTGCCAGTAGTATGCAGGGTGTAACTTCACCCCTCCACTTT	CASSMQGVTSPLHF
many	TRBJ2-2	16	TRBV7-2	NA	TGTGCCAGCAGCTTATTGGAGTTGAACTTTCCCGGGGAGCTGTTTTTT	CASSLLELNFPGELFF
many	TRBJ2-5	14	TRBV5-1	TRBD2	TGCGCCAGCAGCCTCACGACTAGCGGCGTCGTCCAGTACTTC	CASSLTTSGVVQYF
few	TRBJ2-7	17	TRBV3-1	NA	TGTGCCAGCAGCCGAGAAAGCTCCCGCAGAAGCTCCTACGAGCAGTACTTC	CASSRESSRRSSYEQYF
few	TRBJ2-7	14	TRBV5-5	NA	TGTGCCAGCAGCTTGTCGGCAGCTACCTACGAGCAGTACTTC	CASSLSAATYEQYF
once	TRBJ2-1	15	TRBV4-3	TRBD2	TGCGCCAGCAGCCAAGAAGGCCGGGGCGGGGGTGAGCAGTTCTTC	CASSQEGRGGGEQFF
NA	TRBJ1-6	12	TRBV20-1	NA	TGCAGTGCTAGATACCCCCCGGGCCCCCTCCACTTT	CSARYPPGPLHF
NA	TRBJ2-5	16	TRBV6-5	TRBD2	TGTGCCAGCAGTTACACGGGACTAGCGGGGGGTCAGACCCAGTACTTC	CASSYTGLAGGQTQYF
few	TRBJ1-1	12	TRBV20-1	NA	TGCAGTGCTAGCAGTTACGGTACTGAAGCTTTCTTT	CSASSYGTEAFF
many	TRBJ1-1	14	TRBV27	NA	TGTGCCAGCAGTCCGACCGGGACGTACACTGAAGCTTTCTTT	CASSPTGTYTEAFF
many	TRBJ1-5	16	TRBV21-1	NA	TGTGCCAGCAGCAAGGAGTATCAGGGAATTCCTCAGCCCCAGCATTTT	CASSKEYQGIPQPQHF
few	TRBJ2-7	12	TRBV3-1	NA	TGTGCCAGCAGCCAAATTGATTACGAGCAGTACTTC	CASSQIDYEQYF
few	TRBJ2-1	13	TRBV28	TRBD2	TGTGCCAGCTCTAGCGGGCTCTCCAATGAGCAGTTCTTC	CASSSGLSNEQFF
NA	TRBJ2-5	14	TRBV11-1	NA	TGTGCCAGCAGCTTACCGGGACACCAAGAGACCCAGTACTTC	CASSLPGHQETQYF
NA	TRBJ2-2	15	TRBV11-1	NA	TGTGCCAGCAGCAAACTAGGAAGGGCCACCGGGGAGCTGTTTTTT	CASSKLGRATGELFF